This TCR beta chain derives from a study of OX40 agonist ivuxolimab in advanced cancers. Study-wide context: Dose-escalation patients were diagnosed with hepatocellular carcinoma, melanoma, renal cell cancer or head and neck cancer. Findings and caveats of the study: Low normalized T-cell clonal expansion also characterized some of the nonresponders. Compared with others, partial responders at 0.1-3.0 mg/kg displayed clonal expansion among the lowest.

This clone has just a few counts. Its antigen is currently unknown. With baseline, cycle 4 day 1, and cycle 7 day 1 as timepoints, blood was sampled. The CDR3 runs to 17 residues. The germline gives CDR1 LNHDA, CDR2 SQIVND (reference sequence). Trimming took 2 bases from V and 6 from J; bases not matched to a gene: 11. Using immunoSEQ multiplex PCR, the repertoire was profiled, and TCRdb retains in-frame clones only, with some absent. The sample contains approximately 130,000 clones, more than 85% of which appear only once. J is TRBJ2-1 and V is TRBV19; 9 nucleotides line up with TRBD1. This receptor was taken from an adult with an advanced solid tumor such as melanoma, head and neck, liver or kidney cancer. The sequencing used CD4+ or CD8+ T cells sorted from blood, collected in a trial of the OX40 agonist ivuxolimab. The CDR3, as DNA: TGTGCCAGTAGTATACTACAGGGGGCAAGTTTCGGCAATGAGCAGTTCTTC. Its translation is CASSILQGASFGNEQFF.